This TCR beta chain originates from a study of read filtering for tumor transcriptome and immune sequencing. At the level of the study: TCR-mapped reads were about 3.5 to 11 million with IR-seq versus about 75 to 1,400 with RNA-seq.

This library used 300 to 450 ng RNA and molecular barcoded adaptors spanning alpha/delta and beta/gamma chains. TCRdb analysed the reads with MiXCR anew, one entry per CDR3 protein. The sample lists 30,000 to 40,000 distinct CDR3 sequences, about 14% occurring once. With respect to this clonotype: The antigen is undetermined.

Study-wide findings and caveats: Dropping single-read clonotypes raised IR-seq and RNA-seq shared-clonotype correlation. RNA-seq captured clonotypes less deeply and reliably than IR-seq.

CDR3 length: 16 residues. Germline V lookup: CDR1 SQVTM, CDR2 ANQGSEA. J lost 7 bases, V lost 4 bases, and 16 bases had no gene match. The rearrangement joins TRBV29-1 to TRBJ2-7, with 10 bases aligning to TRBD2. Material: a population of CD138-negative cells sorted from bone marrow. The clonotype comes from a donor aged 40 or older with multiple myeloma. CDR3 sequence reads: CSVGDPKRGGNLEQYF. CDR3 nucleotide sequence: TGCAGCGTTGGAGATCCGAAGCGGGGGGGAAACTTGGAGCAGTACTTC.